The 18 T cell receptor beta chains listed next were all sequenced from one sample in a study of blood T cell repertoires in COVID-19. Assay used: immunoSEQ multiplex PCR; TCRdb lists only in-frame clones, some missing. The table includes approximately 80,000 clones, 88% detected once. The sample taken for sequencing was peripheral blood. The receptor source for this set is a human donor in a cohort sampled during active COVID-19.

The rearrangement links TRBV5-4 to TRBJ2-3; the match to TRBD2 covers 12 bases. There are 19 residues in the CDR3. The trim removed 4 bases at V and 0 bases at J, leaving 12 bases unmatched. CDR1 is SGHNT and CDR2 is YYREEE in the germline V gene (reference sequence). CDR3: CASSIAGTSGLLSTDTQYF. The CDR3 region has the DNA TGTGCCAGCAGCATAGCCGGGACTAGCGGGCTTTTGAGCACAGATACGCAGTATTTT.

The rearrangement joins TRBV18 to TRBJ2-5; D gene ambiguous. Germline V gives CDR1 KGHSH, CDR2 LQKENI. Trimming stripped 3 bases from V and 5 bases from J, with 10 bases between. This CDR3 is built from 13 residues. CDR3 sequence reads: CASSPARRETQYF. CDR3 DNA: TGTGCCAGCTCACCTGCGCGGCGGGAGACCCAGTACTTC.

The chain carries TRBV18 and TRBJ1-1; 7 bases are shared with TRBD1. The V gene's germline CDR1 is KGHSH and CDR2 LQKENI. V was clipped by 5 bases and J by 6 bases; unmatched bases: 9. The CDR3 extends over 14 amino acids. Here the CDR3 reads CASSETGAYPEAFF. CDR3 sequence (DNA): TGTGCCAGCTCAGAAACAGGGGCTTACCCTGAAGCTTTCTTT.

The chain uses TRBV12-3 or TRBV12-4 and TRBJ1-1; D gene uncertain. With 6 bases removed from V and 1 base from J, the gap between germline ends came to 6 bases. The CDR3 is 12 residues long. The CDR3 reads CASRSSNTEAFF. The CDR3 nucleotides read TGTGCCAGCAGGTCGTCGAACACTGAAGCTTTCTTT.

The V and J genes are TRBV5-4 and TRBJ2-6; possibly TRBD2 for D (7 bases). The germline V gene has CDR1 SGHNT and CDR2 YYREEE (reference sequence). Trimming removed 3 bases from V and 0 bases from J, with 13 bases in between. The CDR3 extends over 17 amino acids. The CDR3 sequence: CASSSPRGGSGANVLTF. The DNA for the CDR3 is TGTGCCAGCAGCTCGCCGAGGGGGGGCTCTGGGGCCAACGTCCTGACTTTC. The full variable domain, its missing parts supplied by reference TRBV5-4 and TRBJ2-6, is ETGVTQSPTHLIKTRGQQVTLRCSSQSGHNTVSWYQQALGQGPQFIFQYYREEENGRGNFPPRFSGLQFPNYSSELNVNALELDDSALYLCASSSPRGGSGANVLTFGAGSRLTVL.

J is TRBJ2-3 and V is TRBV6-2 or TRBV6-3; TRBD2 agrees at 7 bases. V lost 5 bases and J lost 4; bases outside the gene matches: 9. Looked up from germline, CDR1 is MNHEY and CDR2 is SVGEGT. The CDR3 sequence is 15 residues long. The CDR3 sequence: CASSPQLGGADTQYF. The CDR3 DNA follows: TGTGCCAGCAGTCCACAATTGGGAGGGGCAGATACGCAGTATTTT.

The chain links TRBV7-6 to TRBJ2-1; 14 positions match TRBD2. Germline loops: CDR1 SGHVS, CDR2 FNYEAQ. Trimming cost V 3 bases and J 7 bases; bases outside gene matches: 8. The CDR3 loop spans 17 amino acids. CDR3 in amino acids: CASSLLGGLAGVNEQFF. The CDR3 nucleotides read TGTGCCAGCAGCTTGCTGGGGGGACTAGCGGGGGTAAATGAGCAGTTCTTC.

The chain couples TRBV25-1 to TRBJ2-2, with a weak D call TRBD2 (5 bases). The CDR3 spans 15 residues. V was cut by 1 base and J by 5 bases, with 11 bases left in between. Germline assignment: CDR1 MGHDK and CDR2 SYGVNS. The CDR3 reads CASSELSPGTGELFF. The CDR3 DNA reads as TGTGCCAGCAGTGAATTAAGTCCGGGAACCGGGGAGCTGTTTTTT. The variable domain in full, with the rest retrieved from reference TRBV25-1 and TRBJ2-2, is EADIYQTPRYLVIGTGKKITLECSQTMGHDKMYWYQQDPGMELHLIHYSYGVNSTEKGDLSSESTVSRIRTEHFPLTLESARPSHTSQYLCASSELSPGTGELFFGEGSRLTVL.

This chain connects TRBV19 to TRBJ2-7; possible D gene TRBD1, 5 bases. The CDR3 extends over 14 amino acids. Germline V gene sequence: CDR1 LNHDA, CDR2 SQIVND (reference sequence). Trimming pared 4 bases from V and 1 base from J, leaving 11 bases between. The CDR3 nucleotides are TGTGCCAGTAGTACGACAGACCCTTCCTACGAGCAGTACTTC. Translated: CASSTTDPSYEQYF.

The chain employs TRBV19 and TRBJ2-2; 7 bases are a match to TRBD2. Germline CDR1 reads LNHDA; CDR2 reads SQIVND (reference sequence). The CDR3 length is 18 residues. V lost 2 bases, J lost 5 bases, and 14 bases stayed unmatched. CDR3 sequence: CASSISMRGSLGTGELFF. The DNA of the CDR3 is TGTGCCAGTAGTATATCTATGCGGGGGAGTTTGGGGACCGGGGAGCTGTTTTTT.

The chain recombines TRBV12-3 or TRBV12-4 with TRBJ2-5; TRBD1 might be the D (7 bases). The CDR3 covers 13 residues. Trimming left V 10 bases short and J 4 bases short, with 16 bases between. The CDR3 nucleotides read TGTGCCACCAGGGGGGTCGGGGGAGAGACCCAGTACTTC. Its protein is CATRGVGGETQYF.

The V and J genes are TRBV5-1 and TRBJ1-2; perhaps TRBD1 as D (6 bases). The V and J ends lost 3 bases and 4 bases respectively, with 13 bases between them. CDR1 is SGHRS, CDR2 YFSETQ, per germline. The CDR3 is 14 amino acids. As DNA, the CDR3 is TGCGCCAGCAGCTACGGACAGTCTATCTATGGCTACACCTTC. Translated, it gives CASSYGQSIYGYTF.

The chain recombines TRBV7-6 with TRBJ2-1; 8 nucleotides match TRBD2. J lost 11 bases, V lost 5 bases, and 11 bases had no gene match. The germline CDR1 and CDR2 sequences are SGHVS and FNYEAQ. This CDR3 has 14 residues. The DNA for the CDR3 is TGTGCCAGCAGCAACCAACCCGGGGGGGCGCAGCAGTTCTTC. Its protein product is CASSNQPGGAQQFF.

The V and J genes are TRBV4-2 and TRBJ1-2; D remains ambiguous. Germline CDR1 and CDR2: LGHNA and YNFKEQ. Trimming took off 0 bases at V and 7 bases at J, with 9 bases between the two ends. The CDR3 consists of 13 residues. CDR3 protein: CASSQEEGGGYTF. In nucleotides, the CDR3 is TGTGCCAGCAGCCAAGAAGAGGGTGGTGGCTACACCTTC.

The chain couples TRBV7-8 to TRBJ2-5, with D possibly matching TRBD1 (6 bases). V was trimmed by 1 base and J by 3 bases, leaving 12 bases between them. Germline assignment: CDR1 SGHVS and CDR2 FQNEAQ. This CDR3 spans 15 amino acids. CDR3 residues: CASSLVPGTKETQYF. DNA for the CDR3: TGTGCCAGCAGCTTAGTTCCAGGGACAAAAGAGACCCAGTACTTC.

The chain is built from TRBV24-1 and TRBJ1-2; 10 nucleotides agree with TRBD1. The CDR3 has 17 residues. V dropped 7 bases and J dropped 6; count of bases not matched to a gene: 16. The V gene's germline CDR1 is KGHDR and CDR2 SFDVKD. The CDR3 nucleotides read TGTGCCACCAGCGAGGGGACAGGGGTCGGCTTGAGCGATGGCTACACCTTC. As protein: CATSEGTGVGLSDGYTF.

The chain couples TRBV19 to TRBJ2-1; 9 bases line up with TRBD1. CDR1 LNHDA and CDR2 SQIVND come from the germline V gene (reference sequence). The trim removed 6 bases at V and 4 bases at J, leaving 7 bases unmatched. This CDR3 spans 15 amino acids. CDR3 loop: CASSNRGTGYNEQFF. DNA for the CDR3: TGTGCCAGTAGCAATAGGGGGACAGGGTACAATGAGCAGTTCTTC.

The chain is built from TRBV12-5 and TRBJ2-5; D is ambiguous. This CDR3 spans 13 amino acids. CDR1 and CDR2 from the germline V gene are LGHNT and FRNRAP. Trimming removed 0 bases at V and 4 bases at J, with 6 bases between. For the CDR3, the DNA is TGTGCTAGTGGTTTGGTACTGTCAGAGACCCAGTACTTC. It yields the protein CASGLVLSETQYF.